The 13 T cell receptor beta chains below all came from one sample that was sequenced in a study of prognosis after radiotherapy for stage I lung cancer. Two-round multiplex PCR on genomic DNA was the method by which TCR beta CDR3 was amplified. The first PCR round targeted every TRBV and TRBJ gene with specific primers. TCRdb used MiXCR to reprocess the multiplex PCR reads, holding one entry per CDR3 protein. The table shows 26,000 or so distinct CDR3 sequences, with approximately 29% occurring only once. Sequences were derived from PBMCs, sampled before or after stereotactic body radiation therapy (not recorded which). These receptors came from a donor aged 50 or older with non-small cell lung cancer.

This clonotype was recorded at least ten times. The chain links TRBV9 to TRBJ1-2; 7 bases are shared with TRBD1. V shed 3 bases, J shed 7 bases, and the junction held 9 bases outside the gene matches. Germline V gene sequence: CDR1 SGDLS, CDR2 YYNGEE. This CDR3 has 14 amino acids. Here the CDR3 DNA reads TGTGCCAGCAGCGCGGGACAGCGGACGGCTGGCTACACCTTC. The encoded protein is CASSAGQRTAGYTF.

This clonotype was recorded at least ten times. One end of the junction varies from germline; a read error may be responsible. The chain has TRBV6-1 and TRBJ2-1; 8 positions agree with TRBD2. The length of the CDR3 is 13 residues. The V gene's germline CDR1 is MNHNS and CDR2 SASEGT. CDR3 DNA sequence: TGTGCCAGCAGCTTTAATAGGGGACTAGGTAAGATCTTC. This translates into CASSFNRGLGKIF.

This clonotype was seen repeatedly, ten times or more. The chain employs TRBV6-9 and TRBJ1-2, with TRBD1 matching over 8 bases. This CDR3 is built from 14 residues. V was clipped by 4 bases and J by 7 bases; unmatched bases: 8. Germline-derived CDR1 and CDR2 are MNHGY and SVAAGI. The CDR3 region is CASSFHGTGGGYTF. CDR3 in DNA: TGTGCCAGCAGTTTCCACGGGACAGGAGGTGGCTACACCTTC.

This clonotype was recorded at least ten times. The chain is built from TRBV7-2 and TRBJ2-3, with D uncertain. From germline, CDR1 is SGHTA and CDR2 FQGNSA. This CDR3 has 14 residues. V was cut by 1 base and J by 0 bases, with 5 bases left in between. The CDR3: CASSLVGSTDTQYF. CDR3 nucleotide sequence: TGTGCCAGCAGCTTAGTCGGGAGCACAGATACGCAGTATTTT. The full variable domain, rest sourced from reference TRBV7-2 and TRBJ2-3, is GAGVSQSPSNKVTEKGKDVELRCDPISGHTALYWYRQSLGQGLEFLIYFQGNSAPDKSGLPSDRFSAERTGGSVSTLTIQRTQQEDSAVYLCASSLVGSTDTQYFGPGTRLTVL.

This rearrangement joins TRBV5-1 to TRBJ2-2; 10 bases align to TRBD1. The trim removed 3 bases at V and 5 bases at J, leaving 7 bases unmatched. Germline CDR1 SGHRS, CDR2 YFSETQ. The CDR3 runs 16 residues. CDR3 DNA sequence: TGCGCCAGCAGCTCGTCCCCGGGACAGGGGACCGGGGAGCTGTTTTTT. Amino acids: CASSSSPGQGTGELFF.

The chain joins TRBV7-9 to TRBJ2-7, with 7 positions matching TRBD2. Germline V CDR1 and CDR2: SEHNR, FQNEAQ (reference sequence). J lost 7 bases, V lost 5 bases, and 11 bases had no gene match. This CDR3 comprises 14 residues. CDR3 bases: TGTGCCAGCAGCCCTCCTAGCGGATCGGGTGAGCAGTACTTC. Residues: CASSPPSGSGEQYF.

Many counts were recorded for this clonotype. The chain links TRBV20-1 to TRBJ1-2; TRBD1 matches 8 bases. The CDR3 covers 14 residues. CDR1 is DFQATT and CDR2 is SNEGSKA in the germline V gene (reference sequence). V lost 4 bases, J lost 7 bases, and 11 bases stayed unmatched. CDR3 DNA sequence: TGCAGTGCTAAAATGGACAGGGCCATGGGTGGCTACACCTTC. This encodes CSAKMDRAMGGYTF.

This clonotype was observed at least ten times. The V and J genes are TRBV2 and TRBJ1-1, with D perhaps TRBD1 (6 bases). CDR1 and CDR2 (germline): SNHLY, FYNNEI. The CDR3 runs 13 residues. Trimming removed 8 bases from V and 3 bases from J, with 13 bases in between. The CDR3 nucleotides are TGTGCCAGCGATAACAGGGTGGACACTGAAGCTTTCTTT. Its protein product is CASDNRVDTEAFF.

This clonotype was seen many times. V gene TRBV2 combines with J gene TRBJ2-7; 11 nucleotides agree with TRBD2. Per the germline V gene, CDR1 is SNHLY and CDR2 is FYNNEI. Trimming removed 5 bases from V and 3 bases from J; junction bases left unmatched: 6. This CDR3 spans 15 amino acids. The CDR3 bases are TGTGCCAGCAGTCAAACTAGCGGGAGTAACTACGAGCAGTACTTC. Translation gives CASSQTSGSNYEQYF.

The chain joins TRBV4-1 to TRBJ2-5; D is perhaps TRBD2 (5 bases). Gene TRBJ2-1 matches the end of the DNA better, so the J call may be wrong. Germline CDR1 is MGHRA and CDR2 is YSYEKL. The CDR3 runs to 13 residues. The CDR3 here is CASSRTGGNEQFF. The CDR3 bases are TGCGCCAGCAGCCGGACTGGCGGGAATGAGCAGTTCTTC.

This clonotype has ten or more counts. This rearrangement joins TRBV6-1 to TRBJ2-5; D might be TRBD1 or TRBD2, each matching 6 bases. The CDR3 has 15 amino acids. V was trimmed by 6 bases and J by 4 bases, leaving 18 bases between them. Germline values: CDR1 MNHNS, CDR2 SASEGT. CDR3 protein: CASSLVGGKGETQYF. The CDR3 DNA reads TGTGCCAGCAGCCTTGTAGGGGGGAAAGGAGAGACCCAGTACTTC.

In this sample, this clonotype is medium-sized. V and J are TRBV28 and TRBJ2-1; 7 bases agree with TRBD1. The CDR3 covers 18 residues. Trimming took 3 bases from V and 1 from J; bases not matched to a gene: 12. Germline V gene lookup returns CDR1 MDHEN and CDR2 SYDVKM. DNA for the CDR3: TGTGCCAGCAGTTTTGGTTCGGGTGACAGGGAGTCCTACAATGAGCAGTTCTTC. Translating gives CASSFGSGDRESYNEQFF.

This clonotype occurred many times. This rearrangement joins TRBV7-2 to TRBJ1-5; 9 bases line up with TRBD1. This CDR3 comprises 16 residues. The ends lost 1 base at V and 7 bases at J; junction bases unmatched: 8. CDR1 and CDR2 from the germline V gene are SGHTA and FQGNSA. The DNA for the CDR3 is TGTGCCAGCAGCTTAGGATCGGACAGGGGTGGCCAGCCCCAGCATTTT. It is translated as CASSLGSDRGGQPQHF.